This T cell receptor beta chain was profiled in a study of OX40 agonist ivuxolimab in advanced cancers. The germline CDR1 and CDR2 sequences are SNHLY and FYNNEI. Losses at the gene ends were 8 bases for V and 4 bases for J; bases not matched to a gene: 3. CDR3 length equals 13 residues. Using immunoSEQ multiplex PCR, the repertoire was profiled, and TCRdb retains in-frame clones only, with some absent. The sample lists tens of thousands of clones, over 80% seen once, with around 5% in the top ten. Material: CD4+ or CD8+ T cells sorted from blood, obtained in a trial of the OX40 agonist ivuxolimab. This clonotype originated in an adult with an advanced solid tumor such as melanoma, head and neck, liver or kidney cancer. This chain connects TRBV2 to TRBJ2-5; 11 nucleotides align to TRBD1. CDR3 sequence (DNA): TGTGCCAGCGATGGGACAGGGGGAGAGACCCAGTACTTC. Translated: CASDGTGGETQYF.